These 10 T cell receptor beta chains originate from one sample sequenced in a study of cytomegalovirus exposure and HLA in healthy donors. Use of 60 Vbeta and 13 Jbeta primers characterized the PCR. Clones were read by immunoSEQ multiplex PCR, and TCRdb kept only the in-frame ones, dropping some. This sample has 75,000 to 90,000 clones, with 60% to 85% found just once. The sample was PBMCs. These receptors all come from a male donor in good health and CMV-seropositive.

J is TRBJ1-5 and V is TRBV30; 7 nucleotides align to TRBD1. Per germline, CDR1 GTSNPN and CDR2 SVGIG (reference sequence). With V trimmed by 5 bases and J by 2 bases, 3 bases remained unmatched. The CDR3 has 13 amino acids. The CDR3 DNA reads as TGTGCCTGGGAGGGGGCAGGCAATCAGCCCCAGCATTTT. It yields the protein CAWEGAGNQPQHF.

The rearrangement links TRBV7-2 to TRBJ2-7; a possible D gene is TRBD2 (6 bases). Trimming removed 1 base at V and 4 bases at J, with 14 bases between. CDR3 length: 15 amino acids. CDR1 and CDR2 (germline): SGHTA, FQGNSA. CDR3: CASSLVVSGRYEQYF. CDR3 coding DNA: TGTGCCAGCAGCTTAGTAGTATCGGGGAGGTACGAGCAGTACTTC.

CDR3 bases: TGTGCCAGCGCCGGTTTGAAAGAGACCCAGTACTTC. Translated: CASAGLKETQYF. V gene TRBV6-1 combines with J gene TRBJ2-5, with D hard to call. CDR3 length equals 12 residues. Germline V gene data show CDR1 as MNHNS and CDR2 as SASEGT. Trimming took 8 bases from V and 3 from J, leaving 10 bases between them.

This rearrangement joins TRBV7-9 to TRBJ2-7; TRBD1 might be the D (5 bases). With 5 bases removed from V and 0 bases from J, the gap between germline ends came to 14 bases. The CDR3 spans 15 residues. CDR1 is SEHNR and CDR2 is FQNEAQ in the germline V gene (reference sequence). The CDR3 loop reads CASSPRVFLSYEQYF. CDR3 nucleotide sequence: TGTGCCAGCAGCCCCAGGGTTTTCCTCTCCTACGAGCAGTACTTC.

J is TRBJ2-2 and V is TRBV5-1; 7 bases are a match to TRBD2. J gave up 2 bases and V 3 bases, and 13 bases lay outside the gene matches. CDR1 is SGHRS and CDR2 is YFSETQ in the germline V gene. The CDR3 has 18 residues. CDR3 sequence reads: CASSSQPPGGDNTGELFF. The DNA of the CDR3 is TGCGCCAGCAGCTCTCAACCCCCGGGAGGAGATAACACCGGGGAGCTGTTTTTT.

This clone was seen just once. The gene calls are TRBV7-6 and TRBJ2-5, with 11 bases lining up with TRBD1. The closer fit of TRBJ2-7 to the DNA end suggests the J call may be wrong. The CDR3 has 14 residues. Germline CDR1 SGHVS, CDR2 FNYEAQ. The CDR3 loop reads CASSPGTGGYEQYF. The CDR3 DNA follows: TGTGCCAGCAGCCCCGGGACAGGGGGCTACGAGCAGTACTTC.

The V call is TRBV6-1, the J call TRBJ1-2, with D tentatively TRBD1 (6 bases). The V and J ends lost 3 bases and 4 bases respectively, with 6 bases between them. The CDR3 totals 12 residues. CDR1 and CDR2 (germline): MNHNS, SASEGT. The CDR3 sequence is CASSEDSYGYTF. In DNA, the CDR3 is TGTGCCAGCAGTGAGGACAGCTATGGCTACACCTTC.

The rearrangement uses TRBV18 and TRBJ1-4; D is perhaps TRBD1 (5 bases). The ends were cut back, 3 bases at V and 3 bases at J, with 11 bases in the middle. The CDR3 contains 15 residues. Germline CDR1 and CDR2: KGHSH and LQKENI. The CDR3 DNA reads as TGTGCCAGCTCACCCCCGGGACTTGCTAATGAAAAACTGTTTTTT. This sequence encodes CASSPPGLANEKLFF.

This clone was observed once. The gene calls are TRBV6-5 and TRBJ2-7; perhaps TRBD1 as D (6 bases). The germline V gene has CDR1 MNHEY and CDR2 SVGAGI. V gave up 2 bases and J gave up 3 bases, with 11 bases separating them. The CDR3 totals 14 residues. The CDR3 sequence is CASSYSRGNYEQYF. In nucleotides, the CDR3 is TGTGCCAGCAGTTACAGCAGGGGAAACTACGAGCAGTACTTC.

V and J are TRBV6-1 and TRBJ2-1; weak D call: TRBD1 (6 bases). The V gene lost 10 bases and the J gene lost 6 bases, with 16 bases spanning the gap. CDR1 and CDR2 (germline): MNHNS, SASEGT. The CDR3 loop spans 13 amino acids. DNA for the CDR3: TGTGCCATCCGGACAGTGGCATCCAATGAGCAGTTCTTC. Encoded protein: CAIRTVASNEQFF.